This T cell receptor beta chain was sequenced during a study of blood T cell repertoires in COVID-19. The wider study: The study drew acute and convalescent COVID-19 samples from the United States, Italy and Spain. PBMCs, B-cell-depleted T cells, or T cells were the source of the cDNA or gDNA that made up the material.

This CDR3 has 15 residues. Trimming took 3 bases from V and 4 from J; bases not matched to a gene: 8. Germline V CDR1 and CDR2: MGHRA, YSYEKL. Original data processing: Amplification of reference gene primers was used by the study to estimate nucleated cell counts. Clones were sequenced by immunoSEQ multiplex PCR, and TCRdb holds only the in-frame ones, with some missing. V and J calls and clone size follow that table, whereas D and trimming were derived from the DNA. The sample has about 170,000 clones, over 70% seen once. The chain joins TRBV4-1 to TRBJ2-5; TRBD2 aligns across 7 bases. This receptor was taken from a woman in her seventies who had recovered from COVID-19. What was sequenced was peripheral blood. The CDR3 here is CASSQRLADGETQYF. The DNA of the CDR3 is TGCGCCAGCAGCCAGCGGCTAGCGGATGGAGAGACCCAGTACTTC.